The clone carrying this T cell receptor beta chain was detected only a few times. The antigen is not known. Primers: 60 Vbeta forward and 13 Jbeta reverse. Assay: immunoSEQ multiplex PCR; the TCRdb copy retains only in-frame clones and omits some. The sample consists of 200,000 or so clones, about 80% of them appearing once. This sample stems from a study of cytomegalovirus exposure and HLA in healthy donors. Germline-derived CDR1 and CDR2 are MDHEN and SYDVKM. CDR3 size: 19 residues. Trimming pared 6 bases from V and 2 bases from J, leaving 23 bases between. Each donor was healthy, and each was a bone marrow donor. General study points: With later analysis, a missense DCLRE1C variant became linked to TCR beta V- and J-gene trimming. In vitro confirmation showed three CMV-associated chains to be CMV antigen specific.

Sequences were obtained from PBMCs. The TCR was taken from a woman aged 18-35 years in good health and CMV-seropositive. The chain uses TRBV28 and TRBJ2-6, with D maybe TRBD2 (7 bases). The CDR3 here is CASSPVFAGAHTGANVLTF. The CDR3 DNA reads TGTGCCAGCAGCCCAGTTTTCGCGGGGGCGCATACTGGGGCCAACGTCCTGACTTTC. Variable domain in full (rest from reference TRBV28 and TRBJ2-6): DVKVTQSSRYLVKRTGEKVFLECVQDMDHENMFWYRQDPGLGLRLIYFSYDVKMKEKGDIPEGYSVSREKKERFSLILESASTNQTSMYLCASSPVFAGAHTGANVLTFGAGSRLTVL.